This T cell receptor beta chain was profiled in a study of beta chain features in type 1 diabetes. General study points: Shortening that was moderate but significant affected the TCRB CDR3s of Type 1 diabetes patients in all four CD4+ subsets. The study left unresolved whether HLA type influences TCRB rearrangement. Insertions at VDJ junctions were less frequent in type 1 diabetes patients. These patients also deleted more nucleotides at the same junctions.

The sequenced template was cDNA made from the entire isolated RNA. The average read count of naive, central memory and regulatory T cell samples was around 3.8 million. Sequencing used immunoSEQ multiplex PCR; TCRdb keeps in-frame clones, though not all of them. This table holds under 200,000 clones, 8.1% found once. Per germline, CDR1 SGHAT and CDR2 FQDESV (reference sequence). The CDR3 consists of 13 residues. V lost 3 bases to trimming and J lost 4 bases, with 9 bases between them. Remarks on this clone: No antigen is known for it.

This clonotype was obtained from a young man in good health. The sequenced sample was central memory CD4+ T cells from blood. This rearrangement joins TRBV11-1 to TRBJ1-2; maybe TRBD1 (5 bases). Written as DNA, the CDR3 is TGTGCCAGCAGCTTTTACAGGAGCTATGGCTACACCTTC. As protein: CASSFYRSYGYTF.